This T cell receptor (beta chain) is drawn from a study of T cells in Graves' hyperthyroidism and ophthalmopathy. Study-wide findings and caveats: Stable hyperthyroidism was separated from ophthalmopathy by a model based on 13 V-J features. Blood also held most thyroid clonotypes expanded beyond 0.001.

Per the germline V gene, CDR1 is SGDLS and CDR2 is YYNGEE. With 0 bases removed from V and 0 bases from J, the gap between germline ends came to 13 bases. CDR3 size: 17 residues. Amplified TCR beta CDR3 regions derived from RNA transcripts. The HTBI primer set served for first-round RT-PCR of the TCR CDR3. TCRdb reprocessed the multiplex PCR reads with MiXCR, giving one entry per CDR3 protein. The profile shows about 280,000 distinct CDR3 sequences, 25% to 30% of them singletons. Clinical symptoms, serum thyroxine and TRAb, thyroid ultrasound and orbital computed tomography together formed the diagnostic basis. From approximately 9.1 ml of fresh peripheral blood, PBMCs were isolated. This clonotype was seen only a few times. No antigen is known for it.

The chain has TRBV9 and TRBJ1-3, with D hard to call. This TCR came from a man aged 40-50 years with Graves' hyperthyroidism that later progressed to Graves' ophthalmopathy. Sequenced sample: blood. The CDR3 loop reads CASSVELRLNSGNTIYF. Here the CDR3 DNA reads TGTGCCAGCAGCGTAGAATTGAGACTAAACTCTGGAAACACCATATATTTT. The variable domain in full, with the rest retrieved from reference TRBV9 and TRBJ1-3, is DSGVTQTPKHLITATGQRVTLRCSPRSGDLSVYWYQQSLDQGLQFLIQYYNGEERAKGNILERFSAQQFPDLHSELNLSSLELGDSALYFCASSVELRLNSGNTIYFGEGSWLTVV.